Below are 32 T cell receptor beta chains sequenced from a single sample in a study of cytomegalovirus exposure and HLA in healthy donors (dated by TCRdb to about 2017). Receptors were amplified or captured by the immunoSEQ multiplex PCR assay. For the multiplex PCR, a mixture combining 60 forward primers for TCR Vbeta segments and 13 reverse primers for TCR Jbeta segments was used. What TCRdb holds here is the immuneACCESS table cut down to in-frame rearrangements. Part of the clones is not present; checked against another copy, under half of the missing clones reflect an unresolved V gene, and the others are unexplained. For this sample the table gives approximately 190,000 clones, of which roughly four fifths were detected only once. The top ten hold over 5% of the sample. The sequencing sample was made of PBMCs. These receptors originate from a woman between 45 and 60 years old in good health and CMV-seropositive.

In this sample, this clone turned up a few times. The chain joins TRBV5-1 to TRBJ1-1; TRBD1 matches 8 bases. This CDR3 has 15 amino acids. Germline V gene lookup returns CDR1 SGHRS and CDR2 YFSETQ. The V gene end was trimmed by 4 bases and the J gene end by 1 base; junction bases not matched to a gene: 6. CDR3 DNA sequence: TGCGCCAGCAGCGTCCAGACAGGGGCGAACACTGAAGCTTTCTTT. It codes for CASSVQTGANTEAFF.

About this clone itself: The sample contains more than one DNA sequence encoding this CDR3. This chain joins TRBV4-3 and TRBJ1-5; D is unclear. V shed 0 bases and J shed 4 bases, with 7 bases lying between them. The CDR3 is made up of 14 amino acids. CDR1 and CDR2 from the germline V gene are LGHNA and YSLEER. CDR3 sequence: CASSQDLGNQPQHF. The CDR3 DNA reads TGCGCCAGCAGCCAAGACCTCGGGAATCAGCCCCAGCATTTT.

The genes are TRBV7-6 and TRBJ2-5; 10 nucleotides line up with TRBD1. The germline V gene encodes CDR1 SGHVS and CDR2 FNYEAQ. Germline trimming cut 0 bases from V and 5 bases from J; bases unmatched to any gene: 6. CDR3 length: 16 amino acids. DNA for the CDR3: TGTGCCAGCAGCTTAGCAGGGACAGGGGTTCGGGAGACCCAGTACTTC. Translation gives CASSLAGTGVRETQYF.

The DNA for the CDR3 is TGTGCCAGCAGTCTCCTCGTAACTAGTCTAGAAGTAGAGACCCAGTACTTC. Translated, it gives CASSLLVTSLEVETQYF. The chain is built from TRBV28 and TRBJ2-5; maybe TRBD2 (5 bases). Germline V lookup: CDR1 MDHEN, CDR2 SYDVKM. The CDR3 contains 17 residues. The V gene lost 5 bases and the J gene lost 4 bases, with 23 bases spanning the gap.

A note on this clone: This specimen includes other DNA sequences encoding the same CDR3. This chain joins TRBV6-5 and TRBJ2-7; 8 nucleotides match TRBD1. This CDR3 spans 14 amino acids. The junction had 4 bases not matched to a gene; V was cut back by 6 bases and J by 0 bases. Per germline, CDR1 MNHEY and CDR2 SVGAGI. CDR3 sequence (DNA): TGTGCCAGCAGACGAGGACAGGGCTCCTACGAGCAGTACTTC. This gives the protein CASRRGQGSYEQYF.

The V and J genes are TRBV5-4 and TRBJ2-5; 7 bases align to TRBD2. This CDR3 is built from 14 residues. Germline V gene sequence: CDR1 SGHNT, CDR2 YYREEE (reference sequence). V lost 2 bases to trimming and J lost 5 bases; unmatched junction nucleotides: 6. The CDR3 here is CASSFPSGTETQYF. The CDR3 DNA reads as TGTGCCAGCAGCTTTCCCAGCGGGACGGAGACCCAGTACTTC.

The gene calls are TRBV30 and TRBJ2-7; TRBD1 matches 8 bases. Germline values: CDR1 GTSNPN, CDR2 SVGIG (reference sequence). The CDR3 consists of 14 residues. V lost 2 bases, J lost 8 bases, and 11 bases stayed unmatched. DNA of the CDR3: TGTGCCTGGAGTCCTGGACAGGGCCGTGGGAAGCAGTACTTC. Residues: CAWSPGQGRGKQYF.

V and J are TRBV7-6 and TRBJ2-2; D unclear. V lost 5 bases and J lost 0, with 13 bases in between. The V gene's germline CDR1 is SGHVS and CDR2 FNYEAQ. This CDR3 region has 16 residues. CDR3 DNA: TGTGCCAGCAGCCCCCTCACGACATCGAACACCGGGGAGCTGTTTTTT. This gives the protein CASSPLTTSNTGELFF. Filled out from reference TRBV7-6 and TRBJ2-2, the complete variable domain reads GAGVSQSPRYKVTKRGQDVALRCDPISGHVSLYWYRQALGQGPEFLTYFNYEAQQDKSGLPNDRFSAERPEGSISTLTIQRTEQRDSAMYRCASSPLTTSNTGELFFGEGSRLTVL.

The J gene is TRBJ1-2, the V gene TRBV6-5, with D unclear. Germline loops: CDR1 MNHEY, CDR2 SVGAGI. The V end was cut by 5 bases, the J end by 4 bases, with 11 bases between. This CDR3 spans 13 amino acids. The CDR3 loop is CASSVAPGYGYTF. Written as DNA, the CDR3 is TGTGCCAGCAGTGTGGCCCCGGGCTATGGCTACACCTTC.

The gene calls are TRBV6-5 and TRBJ1-2; the match to TRBD1 covers 8 bases. The CDR3 is made up of 16 amino acids. Losses at the gene ends were 2 bases for V and 6 bases for J; bases not matched to a gene: 11. CDR1 is MNHEY, CDR2 SVGAGI, per germline. CDR3 nucleotides: TGTGCCAGCAGTTACCCCGTGACAGGGGAGGGCCATGGCTACACCTTC. This codes for CASSYPVTGEGHGYTF.

The chain links TRBV5-1 to TRBJ2-5; the match to TRBD2 covers 13 bases. Germline CDR1 is SGHRS and CDR2 is YFSETQ. There are 16 residues in the CDR3. After removal of 4 bases from V and 5 bases from J, the junction contained 8 bases not matched to a gene. The CDR3 region has the DNA TGCGCCAGCAGCCAGGGACTAGCGGGAATTCCTGAGACCCAGTACTTC. This gives the protein CASSQGLAGIPETQYF.

This clone was found once. The CDR3 coding sequence is TGCAGCGTTGCTCAGACAGACTATGGCTACACCTTC. It codes for CSVAQTDYGYTF. The J gene is TRBJ1-2, the V gene TRBV29-1, with D tentatively TRBD1 (5 bases). The germline V and J ends were trimmed by 4 bases and 3 bases, with 9 bases remaining between them. Germline assignment: CDR1 SQVTM and CDR2 ANQGSEA. The CDR3 loop spans 12 amino acids.

In its sample, this clone was seen a few times. The chain recombines TRBV5-8 with TRBJ2-2; D is perhaps TRBD2 (6 bases). V lost 0 bases to trimming and J lost 1 base, with 13 bases between them. The CDR3 is made up of 17 amino acids. In germline, CDR1 is SGHTS, CDR2 YDEGEE. For the CDR3, the DNA is TGTGCCAGCAGCTTGGTGGGACTCACACTGAACACCGGGGAGCTGTTTTTT. It codes for CASSLVGLTLNTGELFF.

V is TRBV19 and J is TRBJ2-7, with D hard to call. CDR3 length equals 13 residues. V was clipped by 6 bases and J by 4 bases, with 13 bases between them. Per germline, CDR1 LNHDA and CDR2 SQIVND (reference sequence). The CDR3 is CASSMRYGYEQYF. The CDR3 nucleotides read TGTGCCAGTAGCATGAGGTATGGATACGAGCAGTACTTC. Full variable domain (missing parts from reference TRBV19 and TRBJ2-7): DGGITQSPKYLFRKEGQNVTLSCEQNLNHDAMYWYRQDPGQGLRLIYYSQIVNDFQKGDIAEGYSVSREKKESFPLTVTSAQKNPTAFYLCASSMRYGYEQYFGPGTRLTVT.

The count of this clone is one. The gene calls are TRBV9 and TRBJ2-5; maybe TRBD1 (5 bases). There are 16 residues in the CDR3. V was shortened by 0 bases and J by 2 bases, with 14 bases between the two germline ends. The germline V gene encodes CDR1 SGDLS and CDR2 YYNGEE. This CDR3 is CASSVAQGPGQETQYF. CDR3 coding DNA: TGTGCCAGCAGCGTAGCCCAGGGTCCCGGGCAAGAGACCCAGTACTTC.

The rearrangement links TRBV6-5 to TRBJ2-7; TRBD1 matches 7 bases. This CDR3 is 15 amino acids long. V lost 6 bases and J lost 7; bases outside the gene matches: 15. From germline, CDR1 is MNHEY and CDR2 SVGAGI. The CDR3 here is CASSPRQGTKAEQYF. The CDR3, as DNA: TGTGCCAGCAGCCCACGACAGGGTACGAAAGCTGAGCAGTACTTC.

The V gene is TRBV7-8, the J gene TRBJ1-1, with unresolved D. Germline CDR1 SGHVS, CDR2 FQNEAQ. The CDR3 spans 15 residues. Between the trimmed V and J ends, which lost 2 bases and 0 bases, there was a span of 10 bases. CDR3 region: CASSLSWRVNTEAFF. Written as DNA, the CDR3 is TGTGCCAGCAGCTTAAGTTGGAGGGTGAACACTGAAGCTTTCTTT.

The V and J genes are TRBV2 and TRBJ1-1; tentative D call: TRBD1 (6 bases). V was trimmed by 6 bases and J by 1 base, leaving 15 bases between them. Germline V CDR1 and CDR2: SNHLY, FYNNEI. This CDR3 has 15 amino acids. CDR3 sequence reads: CASRLTGEGNTEAFF. The CDR3 nucleotides are TGTGCCAGCAGATTGACAGGCGAGGGGAACACTGAAGCTTTCTTT.

The rearrangement links TRBV5-1 to TRBJ2-7; 8 nucleotides line up with TRBD1. The CDR3 is 13 amino acids. From germline, CDR1 is SGHRS and CDR2 YFSETQ. V trimming: 4 bases; J trimming: 6 bases; junction bases outside the gene matches: 6. CDR3 DNA sequence: TGCGCCAGCAGCCTAGGCGGGACAGGCGAGCAGTACTTC. It encodes CASSLGGTGEQYF.

On this clone itself: This CDR3 is also generated by other DNA sequences in the sample. The V and J genes are TRBV18 and TRBJ2-7; 7 bases agree with TRBD1. The CDR3 sequence is 14 residues long. CDR1 and CDR2 (germline): KGHSH, LQKENI. The trim removed 3 bases at V and 0 bases at J, leaving 2 bases unmatched. The CDR3 DNA follows: TGTGCCAGCTCACCCCGGGACAGCTCCTACGAGCAGTACTTC. It specifies CASSPRDSSYEQYF.

Only a few counts were recorded for this clone. The V gene is TRBV11-2, the J gene TRBJ1-3; 7 bases are shared with TRBD1. Germline CDR1 reads SGHAT; CDR2 reads FQNNGV. The CDR3 has 14 amino acids. Trimming took 6 bases from V and 4 from J; bases not matched to a gene: 6. CDR3 residues: CASRVTGNGNTIYF. CDR3 bases: TGTGCCAGCAGGGTGACAGGGAACGGAAACACCATATATTTT.

CDR3 coding DNA: TGTGCCAGCAGTTCCCGACACCGGGGGACTGAAGCTTTCTTT. It is translated as CASSSRHRGTEAFF. V usage is TRBV27 and J usage is TRBJ1-1; possible D gene TRBD1, 5 bases. The germline V gene encodes CDR1 MNHEY and CDR2 SMNVEV (reference sequence). Trimming cost V 4 bases and J 5 bases, with 14 bases left between them. The CDR3 length is 14 residues.

In regard to this clone: This CDR3 is also generated by other DNA sequences in the sample. The V and J genes are TRBV5-4 and TRBJ1-2; TRBD1 matches at 8 bases. CDR3 length: 15 residues. Germline V gene sequence: CDR1 SGHNT, CDR2 YYREEE (reference sequence). After removal of 2 bases from V and 4 bases from J, the junction contained 7 bases not matched to a gene. The CDR3 sequence: CASSLRQGLSYGYTF. CDR3 nucleotides: TGTGCCAGCAGCTTAAGACAGGGGTTAAGCTATGGCTACACCTTC. Full variable domain (outside the CDR3, taken from reference TRBV5-4 and TRBJ1-2): ETGVTQSPTHLIKTRGQQVTLRCSSQSGHNTVSWYQQALGQGPQFIFQYYREEENGRGNFPPRFSGLQFPNYSSELNVNALELDDSALYLCASSLRQGLSYGYTFGSGTRLTVV.

This CDR3 reads CASSELAGGSTDTQYF. CDR3 DNA: TGTGCCAGCAGCGAACTAGCGGGAGGGAGCACAGATACGCAGTATTTT. The V call is TRBV7-3, the J call TRBJ2-3, with 13 bases aligning to TRBD2. With 5 bases clipped from V and 0 bases from J, the junction kept 2 bases outside the gene matches. Germline values: CDR1 SGHTA, CDR2 FQGTGA. There are 16 residues in the CDR3.

This clone came up once. The chain joins TRBV29-1 to TRBJ1-4; D perhaps matches TRBD1 (5 bases). Between the trimmed V and J ends, which lost 6 bases and 7 bases, there was a span of 15 bases. The germline CDR1 and CDR2 sequences are SQVTM and ANQGSEA. The CDR3 has 13 residues. This CDR3 reads CSVAGEHGEKLFF. In DNA, the CDR3 is TGCAGCGTCGCGGGGGAGCACGGTGAAAAACTGTTTTTT.

V usage is TRBV25-1 and J usage is TRBJ2-2, with 13 bases aligning to TRBD2. From germline, CDR1 is MGHDK and CDR2 SYGVNS. The CDR3 totals 18 residues. After removal of 7 bases from V and 7 bases from J, the junction contained 15 bases not matched to a gene. The CDR3 nucleotides read TGTGCCAGCACCGGGACTAGCGGGATCCTTGGGGTCCACGGGGAGCTGTTTTTT. Protein product: CASTGTSGILGVHGELFF.

This clone was detected a few times. Other DNA variants within this sample encode the same CDR3. This chain links TRBV4-1 with TRBJ2-7; 7 bases are a match to TRBD2. Germline values: CDR1 MGHRA, CDR2 YSYEKL. V was clipped by 2 bases and J by 2 bases; unmatched bases: 9. The CDR3 has 16 amino acids. As DNA, the CDR3 is TGCGCCAGCAGCCAAAATGCGGGGCTAGCGGCCTACGAGCAGTACTTC. It translates to CASSQNAGLAAYEQYF.

CDR3 sequence (DNA): TGTGCCAGCAGCCCTTGGACAGGGATAGGGAGCAATCAGCCCCAGCATTTT. The encoded protein is CASSPWTGIGSNQPQHF. The genes are TRBV7-2 and TRBJ1-5, with 8 bases identical to TRBD1. The CDR3 sequence is 17 residues long. Germline V CDR1 and CDR2: SGHTA, FQGNSA. With V trimmed by 5 bases and J by 1 base, 10 bases remained unmatched. Using reference TRBV7-2 and TRBJ1-5 for the parts outside the CDR3, the full variable domain is GAGVSQSPSNKVTEKGKDVELRCDPISGHTALYWYRQSLGQGLEFLIYFQGNSAPDKSGLPSDRFSAERTGGSVSTLTIQRTQQEDSAVYLCASSPWTGIGSNQPQHFGDGTRLSIL.

The J gene is TRBJ1-4, the V gene TRBV7-9; D gene uncertain. V lost 5 bases, J lost 0 bases, and 13 bases lay in between. Germline CDR1 SEHNR, CDR2 FQNEAQ (reference sequence). This CDR3 is built from 16 residues. The CDR3 reads CASSPRGPTTNEKLFF. The CDR3 region has the DNA TGTGCCAGCAGCCCCAGAGGCCCAACAACTAATGAAAAACTGTTTTTT.

This clone was observed a few times. V and J are TRBV6-6 and TRBJ1-5; D is undetermined. V was pared by 0 bases and J by 2 bases, with 11 bases between. The CDR3 covers 16 residues. The germline V gene has CDR1 MNHNY and CDR2 SVGAGI (reference sequence). The CDR3 coding sequence is TGTGCCAGCAGTTACTCGGGTTGGCAGGGCAATCAGCCCCAGCATTTT. As protein: CASSYSGWQGNQPQHF.

The CDR3 here is CASRQTSGGASEQFF. In DNA form, the CDR3 reads TGTGCCAGCAGGCAGACTAGCGGGGGGGCCTCAGAGCAGTTCTTC. The rearrangement joins TRBV6-1 to TRBJ2-1; TRBD2 aligns across 14 bases. Germline values: CDR1 MNHNS, CDR2 SASEGT. This CDR3 is built from 15 residues. V was pared by 6 bases and J by 10 bases, with 8 bases of the junction left unmatched.

The chain combines TRBV29-1 with TRBJ2-7; the match to TRBD2 covers 7 bases. Germline CDR1 SQVTM, CDR2 ANQGSEA. The CDR3 has 12 amino acids. Trimming at V came to 4 bases and at J to 6 bases, leaving 6 bases not matched to a gene. CDR3 sequence: CSVGGSPPEQYF. The CDR3 bases are TGCAGCGTTGGCGGGAGCCCTCCCGAGCAGTACTTC.